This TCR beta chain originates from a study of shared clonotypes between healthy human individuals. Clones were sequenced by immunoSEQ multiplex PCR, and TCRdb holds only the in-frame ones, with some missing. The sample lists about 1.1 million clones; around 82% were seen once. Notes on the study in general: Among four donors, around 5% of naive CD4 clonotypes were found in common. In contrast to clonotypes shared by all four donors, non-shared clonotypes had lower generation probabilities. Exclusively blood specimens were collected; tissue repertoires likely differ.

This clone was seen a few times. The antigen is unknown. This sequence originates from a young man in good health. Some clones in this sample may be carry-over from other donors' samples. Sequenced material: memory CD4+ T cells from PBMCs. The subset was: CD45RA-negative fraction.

The CDR3 sequence is CASSGGLGANEKLFF. CDR3 nucleotides: TGTGCCAGCAGCGGGGGGCTTGGGGCTAATGAAAAACTGTTTTTT. The chain couples TRBV6-5 to TRBJ1-4, with D perhaps matching TRBD1 (6 bases). CDR3 length equals 15 residues. V lost 6 bases to trimming and J lost 3 bases, with 14 bases between them. Germline CDR1 MNHEY, CDR2 SVGAGI.